This T cell receptor (beta chain) is from a study of T-cell reconstitution after alpha-beta-depleted transplantation in children. Study-wide results and caveats: T-cell numbers and diversity, one year after transplant, stemmed largely from T cells that were newly produced.

This clonotype was recorded at least ten times. The target antigen is unknown. Germline V gives CDR1 LGHNA, CDR2 YNFKEQ. V lost 4 bases to trimming and J lost 5 bases; unmatched junction nucleotides: 8. The CDR3 is 16 residues long. The authors prepared the TCRbeta library with unique molecular identifiers. One entry per CDR3 protein, called by TCRdb with MiXCR from the PCR reads. The sample lists around 500,000 distinct CDR3 sequences, roughly 23% occurring once. Here the sequenced sample was PBMCs, mostly from graft donor cells, taken 360 days after TCRalphabeta/CD19-depleted stem cell transplant. The TCR was taken from a boy under two years old who had a stem cell transplant for acute myeloid leukemia, so the T cells may come from the graft donor. V gene TRBV4-2 combines with J gene TRBJ2-3; 11 bases agree with TRBD2. CDR3 in amino acids: CASSPHSGGAEDTQYF. The DNA for the CDR3 is TGTGCCAGCAGCCCCCATAGCGGGGGGGCCGAAGATACGCAGTATTTT.